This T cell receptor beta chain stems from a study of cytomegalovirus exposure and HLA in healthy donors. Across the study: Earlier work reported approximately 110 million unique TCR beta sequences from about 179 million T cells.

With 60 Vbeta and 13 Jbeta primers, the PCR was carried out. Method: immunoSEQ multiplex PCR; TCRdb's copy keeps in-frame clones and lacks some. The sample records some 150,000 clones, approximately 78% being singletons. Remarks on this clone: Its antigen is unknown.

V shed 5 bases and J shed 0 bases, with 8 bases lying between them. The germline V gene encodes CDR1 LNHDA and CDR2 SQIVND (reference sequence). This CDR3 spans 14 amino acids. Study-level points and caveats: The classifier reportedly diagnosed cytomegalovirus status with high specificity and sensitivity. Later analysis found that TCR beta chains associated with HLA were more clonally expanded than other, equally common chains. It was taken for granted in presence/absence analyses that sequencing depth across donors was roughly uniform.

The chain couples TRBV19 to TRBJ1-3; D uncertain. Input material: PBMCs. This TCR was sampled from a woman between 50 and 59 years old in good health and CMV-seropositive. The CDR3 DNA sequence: TGTGCCAGTAGTGGGCTTACCTCTGGAAACACCATATATTTT. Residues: CASSGLTSGNTIYF.